This TCR beta chain is drawn from a study of blood T cell repertoires in COVID-19. TCRdb's copy holds only in-frame clones and misses some; the assay was immunoSEQ multiplex PCR. The sample lists some 330,000 clones; 89% were seen once. This CDR3 is 15 amino acids long. Germline V lookup: CDR1 SNHLY, CDR2 FYNNEI. V lost 4 bases to trimming and J lost 6 bases; unmatched junction nucleotides: 8. V is TRBV2 and J is TRBJ2-1; 8 nucleotides line up with TRBD1. The sample comprised peripheral blood. The receptor was isolated from a woman in her 30s with COVID-19, enrolled during active disease. The CDR3 bases are TGTGCCAGCAGTGTTGAGACAGGGGTGGTCAATGAGCAGTTCTTC. Translated, it gives CASSVETGVVNEQFF.